This T cell receptor beta chain was identified in a study of blood T cell repertoires in COVID-19. This clone appeared once. Using immunoSEQ multiplex PCR, the repertoire was profiled, and TCRdb retains in-frame clones only, with some absent. The sample lists around 200,000 clones; roughly 87% were seen once. Participants came from fewer than 25 US areas, aged about 18 to 90 years. CDR1 and CDR2 from the germline V gene are MNHEY and SVGAGI. The CDR3 runs to 13 residues. Trimming cost V 6 bases and J 3 bases; bases outside gene matches: 5. This sequence was found in a man younger than 35 with acute COVID-19. The chain uses TRBV6-5 and TRBJ2-7; 7 bases agree with TRBD1. The sample comprised PBMCs or T cells enriched from blood (not recorded which). Written as DNA, the CDR3 is TGTGCCAGCAGCACGGGACAGATCTACGAGCAGTACTTC. Translation: CASSTGQIYEQYF.